The next 3 T cell receptor beta chains were all read from a single sample in a study of blood T cell repertoires in COVID-19. Sequencing was performed with immunoSEQ multiplex PCR; in TCRdb, only in-frame clones are kept and a portion is missing. The sample has roughly 56,000 clones; over 75% are singletons. Sequenced: peripheral blood. These receptors originate from a human donor in a cohort sampled during active COVID-19.

CDR3 residues: CASSLGGDWPSTDTQYF. The CDR3 nucleotides read TGTGCCAGCAGCTTAGGGGGCGATTGGCCTAGCACAGATACGCAGTATTTT. The V gene is TRBV11-2, the J gene TRBJ2-3, with D possibly being TRBD1 (5 bases). This CDR3 region has 17 residues. V was shortened by 1 base and J by 0 bases, with 14 bases between the two germline ends. Germline lookup yields CDR1 SGHAT and CDR2 FQNNGV.

The chain couples TRBV25-1 to TRBJ2-1; tentatively, D is TRBD2 (6 bases). Trimming left V 6 bases short and J 7 bases short, with 13 bases between. The CDR3 spans 13 residues. CDR1 MGHDK and CDR2 SYGVNS come from the germline V gene. The CDR3 protein is CASRLALRNEQFF. The CDR3 region has the DNA TGTGCCAGCAGACTAGCTTTACGGAATGAGCAGTTCTTC.

This rearrangement joins TRBV29-1 to TRBJ2-1; 12 nucleotides match TRBD2. The trim removed 2 bases at V and 7 bases at J, leaving 3 bases unmatched. Germline CDR1 SQVTM, CDR2 ANQGSEA. The CDR3 is made up of 14 amino acids. CDR3 residues: CSVETSGRSNEQFF. The CDR3 nucleotides are TGCAGCGTTGAAACTAGCGGGAGGTCTAATGAGCAGTTCTTC.